Listed below are T cell receptor beta chains from one sample, sequenced in a study of blood T cell repertoires in COVID-19. The table came from immunoSEQ multiplex PCR; TCRdb's copy has only in-frame clones and leaves some out. The profile shows 150,000 to 200,000 clones, 76% of them singletons. Sequenced material: PBMCs or T cells enriched from blood (not recorded which). The receptor set was obtained from a woman aged 50 to 60 with acute COVID-19. Both conserved end residues are part of each CDR3. A row's size may be missing; if present it is once, few, many or a size class.

clone size | V gene | CDR3 protein
- | TRBV9 | CASSGRDRYNEQFF
few | TRBV2 | CASRGQGETQYF
- | TRBV6-2/TRBV6-3 | CASSYQGPETQYF
- | TRBV5-6 | CASSFPSGGPGYNEQFF
many | TRBV7-9 | CASSPRNYGYTF
- | TRBV10-3 | CAISRQGTGDSPLHF
- | TRBV19 | CASRSQGPGAEAFF
- | TRBV6-5 | CASSYGASGELRYF
- | TRBV28 | CASSSSDRGGYTF
- | TRBV19 | CASSIDLGDREKLFF
few | TRBV10-1 | CASSESGRVGNTIYF
once | TRBV7-9 | CATSRQGETGELFF
few | TRBV29-1 | CSVQRTANTEAFF
- | TRBV5-4 | CASSLRGPNQPQHF